The rows below give T cell receptor beta chains drawn from one sample of a study of identifying expanded T cells in peripheral blood. Clones were read by immunoSEQ multiplex PCR, and TCRdb kept only the in-frame ones, dropping some. The profile shows about 78,000 clones, approximately 85% of them singletons. What was sequenced was blood. The source of these receptors is a person aged 18-70 years in good health. The CDR3 runs from the conserved cysteine through the conserved F or W. A D gene is named only where the DNA matches it firmly. A clone size is listed for some rows: how often the clone was seen (once, few, many), or a class if it is expanded.

clone_size: -
v_call: TRBV6-6
j_call: TRBJ2-1
d_call: TRBD1
cdr3_aa: CASSYRGPAGFF
cdr3_nt: TGTGCCAGCAGTTACAGGGGGCCCGCGGGGTTCTTC

clone_size: -
v_call: TRBV7-2
j_call: TRBJ1-5
d_call: TRBD1
cdr3_aa: CASSLVGGGTVSNQPQHF
cdr3_nt: TGTGCCAGCAGCTTAGTGGGGGGCGGGACAGTTAGCAATCAGCCCCAGCATTTT

clone_size: -
v_call: TRBV9
j_call: TRBJ1-1
d_call: TRBD1
cdr3_aa: CASSTDSGGWTEAFF
cdr3_nt: TGTGCCAGCAGCACCGACTCAGGGGGGTGGACTGAAGCTTTCTTT

clone_size: -
v_call: TRBV7-2
j_call: TRBJ2-5
d_call: -
cdr3_aa: CASSPPVQETQYF
cdr3_nt: TGTGCCAGCAGTCCTCCAGTCCAAGAGACCCAGTACTTC

clone_size: -
v_call: TRBV7-6
j_call: TRBJ2-1
d_call: TRBD2
cdr3_aa: CASSHKTSGYNEQFF
cdr3_nt: TGTGCCAGCAGCCATAAGACTAGCGGATACAATGAGCAGTTCTTC

clone_size: -
v_call: TRBV19
j_call: TRBJ1-5
d_call: -
cdr3_aa: CASSIRGLNQPQHF
cdr3_nt: TGTGCCAGTAGTATCCGGGGGCTGAATCAGCCCCAGCATTTT

clone_size: -
v_call: TRBV5-1
j_call: TRBJ1-1
d_call: TRBD1
cdr3_aa: CASSLKLGTGGLNTEAFF
cdr3_nt: TGCGCCAGCAGCTTGAAGTTGGGGACAGGGGGCTTGAACACTGAAGCTTTCTTT

clone_size: -
v_call: TRBV28
j_call: TRBJ1-4
d_call: -
cdr3_aa: CASSKLDGLGLFF
cdr3_nt: TGTGCCAGCAGCAAACTCGACGGGTTGGGACTGTTTTTT

clone_size: -
v_call: TRBV5-6
j_call: TRBJ1-4
d_call: -
cdr3_aa: CASQEQGRATNEKLFF
cdr3_nt: TGTGCCAGCCAGGAGCAGGGACGGGCAACTAATGAAAAACTGTTTTTT

clone_size: -
v_call: TRBV9
j_call: TRBJ2-3
d_call: -
cdr3_aa: CASSVDGLYTDTQYF
cdr3_nt: TGTGCCAGCAGCGTAGACGGGCTGTACACAGATACGCAGTATTTT

clone_size: -
v_call: TRBV6-1
j_call: TRBJ2-3
d_call: -
cdr3_aa: CASSEWVTIPDTQYF
cdr3_nt: TGTGCCAGCAGTGAATGGGTCACAATTCCTGATACGCAGTATTTT

clone_size: once
v_call: TRBV6-5
j_call: TRBJ1-2
d_call: -
cdr3_aa: CASGRGVVKNYGYTF
cdr3_nt: TGTGCCAGTGGCAGGGGAGTAGTAAAAAACTATGGCTACACCTTC

clone_size: -
v_call: TRBV10-3
j_call: TRBJ1-2
d_call: -
cdr3_aa: CAISEADYGYTF
cdr3_nt: TGTGCCATCAGTGAGGCTGACTATGGCTACACCTTC

clone_size: -
v_call: TRBV19
j_call: TRBJ2-1
d_call: TRBD2
cdr3_aa: CASSPLAGEGNEQFF
cdr3_nt: TGTGCCAGTAGCCCCCTAGCGGGGGAGGGCAATGAGCAGTTCTTC

clone_size: -
v_call: TRBV4-2
j_call: TRBJ2-1
d_call: TRBD2
cdr3_aa: CASSQEETSGTSRYYNEQFF
cdr3_nt: TGTGCCAGCAGCCAAGAGGAGACTAGCGGTACATCCAGATACTACAATGAGCAGTTCTTC

clone_size: -
v_call: TRBV18
j_call: TRBJ2-3
d_call: -
cdr3_aa: CASSPGKGPTDTQYF
cdr3_nt: TGTGCCAGCTCACCAGGGAAAGGGCCCACAGATACGCAGTATTTT

clone_size: -
v_call: TRBV19
j_call: TRBJ2-7
d_call: TRBD1
cdr3_aa: CASSIQGVYEQYF
cdr3_nt: TGTGCCAGTAGCATACAGGGGGTCTACGAGCAGTACTTC

clone_size: -
v_call: TRBV29-1
j_call: TRBJ2-2
d_call: -
cdr3_aa: CSVDRGGTGELFF
cdr3_nt: TGCAGCGTTGATAGGGGAGGCACCGGGGAGCTGTTTTTT

clone_size: -
v_call: TRBV7-8
j_call: TRBJ2-1
d_call: -
cdr3_aa: CATSSGPLNNEQFF
cdr3_nt: TGTGCCACTTCCTCAGGGCCTCTTAACAATGAGCAGTTCTTC

clone_size: -
v_call: TRBV5-1
j_call: TRBJ2-2
d_call: TRBD1
cdr3_aa: CASSLSGTAATGELFF
cdr3_nt: TGCGCCAGCAGCTTGTCCGGGACAGCCGCAACCGGGGAGCTGTTTTTT

clone_size: -
v_call: TRBV6-6
j_call: TRBJ2-5
d_call: -
cdr3_aa: CASSYLLTQETQYF
cdr3_nt: TGTGCCAGCAGTTACCTCCTTACCCAAGAGACCCAGTACTTC

clone_size: -
v_call: TRBV15
j_call: TRBJ2-2
d_call: -
cdr3_aa: CATSRATGELFF
cdr3_nt: TGTGCCACCAGCAGAGCCACCGGGGAGCTGTTTTTT

clone_size: -
v_call: TRBV19
j_call: TRBJ2-3
d_call: TRBD2
cdr3_aa: CASTLAGLSDTQYF
cdr3_nt: TGTGCCAGTACCCTAGCGGGATTGTCAGATACGCAGTATTTT

clone_size: few
v_call: TRBV29-1
j_call: TRBJ2-3
d_call: TRBD2
cdr3_aa: CSVTSRIGGTDTQYF
cdr3_nt: TGCAGCGTGACTAGCCGGATCGGGGGCACAGATACGCAGTATTTT

clone_size: -
v_call: TRBV28
j_call: TRBJ2-7
d_call: -
cdr3_aa: CASVTPGSYEQYF
cdr3_nt: TGTGCCAGCGTCACCCCCGGCTCCTACGAGCAGTACTTC

clone_size: -
v_call: TRBV9
j_call: TRBJ1-4
d_call: -
cdr3_aa: CASSVGAVDNEKLFF
cdr3_nt: TGTGCCAGCAGCGTAGGGGCCGTAGACAATGAAAAACTGTTTTTT

clone_size: -
v_call: TRBV11-1
j_call: TRBJ1-1
d_call: TRBD1
cdr3_aa: CASSPLRGQGYTEAFF
cdr3_nt: TGTGCCAGCAGCCCATTACGGGGACAGGGGTACACTGAAGCTTTCTTT

clone_size: -
v_call: TRBV7-3
j_call: TRBJ2-7
d_call: TRBD1
cdr3_aa: CASSLYPDRGYEQYF
cdr3_nt: TGTGCCAGCAGCTTATACCCGGACAGGGGCTACGAGCAGTACTTC

clone_size: -
v_call: TRBV30
j_call: TRBJ1-5
d_call: TRBD1
cdr3_aa: CAWSTTGPTMYSNQPQHF
cdr3_nt: TGTGCCTGGAGCACGACAGGGCCGACCATGTATAGCAATCAGCCCCAGCATTTT

clone_size: -
v_call: TRBV4-3
j_call: TRBJ2-2
d_call: -
cdr3_aa: CATGPSTPGELFF
cdr3_nt: TGCGCCACCGGCCCGTCGACCCCCGGGGAGCTGTTTTTT

clone_size: -
v_call: TRBV7-7
j_call: TRBJ2-5
d_call: -
cdr3_aa: CASSLGLRQETQYF
cdr3_nt: TGTGCTAGCAGCTTAGGTCTGCGGCAAGAGACCCAGTACTTC

clone_size: once
v_call: TRBV6-5
j_call: TRBJ2-2
d_call: TRBD1
cdr3_aa: CASRTGTGVTGELFF
cdr3_nt: TGTGCCAGCAGAACCGGGACAGGGGTCACCGGGGAGCTGTTTTTT

clone_size: once
v_call: TRBV19
j_call: TRBJ1-1
d_call: -
cdr3_aa: CASSPDPLTGTNTEAFF
cdr3_nt: TGTGCCAGTAGTCCAGACCCCCTAACAGGGACGAACACTGAAGCTTTCTTT

clone_size: -
v_call: TRBV7-9
j_call: TRBJ2-7
d_call: TRBD1
cdr3_aa: CASSLGFLDRGHEQYF
cdr3_nt: TGTGCCAGCAGCTTAGGATTCCTGGACAGGGGGCACGAGCAGTACTTC

clone_size: once
v_call: TRBV6-4
j_call: TRBJ1-1
d_call: -
cdr3_aa: CASSVSDGNTEAFF
cdr3_nt: TGTGCCAGCAGTGTCTCCGACGGTAACACTGAAGCTTTCTTT

clone_size: -
v_call: TRBV9
j_call: TRBJ2-2
d_call: -
cdr3_aa: CASSVRGEVGELFF
cdr3_nt: TGTGCCAGCAGCGTAAGGGGGGAAGTCGGGGAGCTGTTTTTT

clone_size: -
v_call: TRBV7-9
j_call: TRBJ2-5
d_call: TRBD2
cdr3_aa: CASSTSGRQGETQYF
cdr3_nt: TGTGCCAGCAGCACTAGCGGGAGGCAGGGGGAGACCCAGTACTTC

clone_size: -
v_call: TRBV5-4
j_call: TRBJ2-7
d_call: -
cdr3_aa: CASSLDAYEQYF
cdr3_nt: TGTGCCAGCAGCTTGGATGCCTACGAGCAGTACTTC

clone_size: -
v_call: TRBV19
j_call: TRBJ2-2
d_call: TRBD1
cdr3_aa: CASSMGTGESGELFF
cdr3_nt: TGTGCCAGTAGTATGGGGACAGGGGAATCCGGGGAGCTGTTTTTT

clone_size: -
v_call: TRBV6-1
j_call: TRBJ2-2
d_call: TRBD1
cdr3_aa: CASFPDRVHTGELFF
cdr3_nt: TGTGCCAGCTTCCCCGACAGGGTCCACACCGGGGAGCTGTTTTTT

clone_size: once
v_call: TRBV23-1
j_call: TRBJ1-5
d_call: TRBD1
cdr3_aa: CASTPRTGTGHSNQPQHF
cdr3_nt: TGCGCCAGCACTCCCAGAACCGGGACAGGGCATAGCAATCAGCCCCAGCATTTT

clone_size: -
v_call: TRBV6-5
j_call: TRBJ1-5
d_call: -
cdr3_aa: CASTEHSNQPQHF
cdr3_nt: TGTGCCAGCACCGAGCATAGCAATCAGCCCCAGCATTTT

clone_size: -
v_call: TRBV11-3
j_call: TRBJ2-3
d_call: -
cdr3_aa: CASSLGLEGTDTQYF
cdr3_nt: TGTGCCAGCAGCTTAGGACTAGAGGGCACAGATACGCAGTATTTT

clone_size: -
v_call: TRBV27
j_call: TRBJ2-2
d_call: -
cdr3_aa: CASSQSLGTNTGELFF
cdr3_nt: TGTGCCAGCAGTCAAAGCCTGGGGACAAACACCGGGGAGCTGTTTTTT

clone_size: -
v_call: TRBV5-1
j_call: TRBJ2-2
d_call: TRBD1
cdr3_aa: CASSLRQGDTGELFF
cdr3_nt: TGCGCCAGCAGCCTTCGACAGGGAGACACCGGGGAGCTGTTTTTT

clone_size: -
v_call: TRBV28
j_call: TRBJ2-1
d_call: TRBD2
cdr3_aa: CASSFATSGYNEQFF
cdr3_nt: TGTGCCAGCAGTTTTGCGACTAGCGGATACAATGAGCAGTTCTTC

clone_size: -
v_call: TRBV5-1
j_call: TRBJ2-2
d_call: -
cdr3_aa: CASTPTGTTNTGELFF
cdr3_nt: TGCGCCAGCACCCCAACCGGGACGACAAACACCGGGGAGCTGTTTTTT

clone_size: -
v_call: TRBV19
j_call: TRBJ2-3
d_call: TRBD2
cdr3_aa: CASSNPSGTTDTQYF
cdr3_nt: TGTGCCAGTAGTAATCCTAGCGGGACCACAGATACGCAGTATTTT

clone_size: many
v_call: TRBV29-1
j_call: TRBJ2-7
d_call: -
cdr3_aa: CSVVRAPRDRSYEQYF
cdr3_nt: TGCAGCGTTGTCCGCGCCCCACGGGACCGCTCCTACGAGCAGTACTTC

clone_size: -
v_call: TRBV15
j_call: TRBJ2-1
d_call: -
cdr3_aa: CATTSGTPTYNEQFF
cdr3_nt: TGTGCCACAACCTCCGGGACTCCAACCTACAATGAGCAGTTCTTC

clone_size: -
v_call: TRBV4-2
j_call: TRBJ1-4
d_call: -
cdr3_aa: CASNSGTTTTNEKLFF
cdr3_nt: TGTGCCAGCAACTCAGGGACTACCACAACTAATGAAAAACTGTTTTTT

clone_size: -
v_call: TRBV7-2
j_call: TRBJ1-3
d_call: -
cdr3_aa: CASGGVERRVTGNTIYF
cdr3_nt: TGTGCCAGCGGGGGTGTCGAGAGGAGGGTTACTGGAAACACCATATATTTT

clone_size: -
v_call: TRBV5-1
j_call: TRBJ2-1
d_call: -
cdr3_aa: CASSLAADPSSYNEQFF
cdr3_nt: TGCGCCAGCAGCTTGGCGGCAGATCCTAGCTCCTACAATGAGCAGTTCTTC

clone_size: -
v_call: TRBV19
j_call: TRBJ1-1
d_call: TRBD1
cdr3_aa: CASSRSHGTGGTEAFF
cdr3_nt: TGTGCCAGTAGTAGATCTCATGGGACAGGGGGCACTGAAGCTTTCTTT